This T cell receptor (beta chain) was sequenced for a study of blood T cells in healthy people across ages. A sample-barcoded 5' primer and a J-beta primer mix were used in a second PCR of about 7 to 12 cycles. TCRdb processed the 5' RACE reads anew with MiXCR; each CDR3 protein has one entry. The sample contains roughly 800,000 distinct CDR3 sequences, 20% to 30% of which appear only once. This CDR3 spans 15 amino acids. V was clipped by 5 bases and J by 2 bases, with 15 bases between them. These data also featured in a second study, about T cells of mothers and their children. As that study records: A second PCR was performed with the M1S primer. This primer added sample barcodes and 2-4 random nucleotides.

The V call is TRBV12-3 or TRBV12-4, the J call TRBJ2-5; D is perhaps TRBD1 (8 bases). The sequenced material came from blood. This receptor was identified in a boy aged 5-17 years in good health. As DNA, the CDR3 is TGTGCCAGCAGTAAACAGGGGGGGATACAAGAGACCCAGTACTTC. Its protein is CASSKQGGIQETQYF.